Shown below are 29 T cell receptor beta chains from a single sample sequenced in a study of cytomegalovirus exposure and HLA in healthy donors. PCR amplification relied on 60 Vbeta primers (plus 13 Jbeta primers). Method: immunoSEQ multiplex PCR; TCRdb's copy keeps in-frame clones and lacks some. The sample carries roughly 200,000 clones, 8.5% to 10% recorded once. Sequenced: PBMCs. Source of these receptors: a woman aged 30 to 39 in good health and CMV-seropositive.

This clone was counted only a few times. V gene TRBV4-1 combines with J gene TRBJ1-1, with D tentatively TRBD1 (6 bases). V was shortened by 3 bases and J by 2 bases, with 10 bases between the two germline ends. Germline CDR1 MGHRA, CDR2 YSYEKL. The CDR3 has 14 residues. This chain's CDR3 is CASSQDSINTEAFF. The CDR3 nucleotides are TGCGCCAGCAGCCAGGACAGCATCAACACTGAAGCTTTCTTT.

The chain couples TRBV2 to TRBJ2-3; D may be TRBD1 (6 bases). Trimming took 9 bases from V and 4 from J, leaving 11 bases between them. The CDR3 extends over 12 amino acids. CDR1 SNHLY and CDR2 FYNNEI come from the germline V gene. The CDR3 coding sequence is TGTGCCAGTCGACAGGTTCCAGATACGCAGTATTTT. It encodes CASRQVPDTQYF.

This clone turned up a few times. The gene calls are TRBV11-1 and TRBJ2-1; perhaps TRBD1 as D (7 bases). The V gene's germline CDR1 is SGHAT and CDR2 FQDESV (reference sequence). The CDR3 is 12 residues long. V was trimmed by 5 bases and J by 12 bases, leaving 14 bases between them. The CDR3 DNA follows: TGTGCCAGCAGCAGGAGGGGGACAGTGCAGTTCTTC. It codes for CASSRRGTVQFF. The full variable domain, rest sourced from reference TRBV11-1 and TRBJ2-1, is EAEVAQSPRYKITEKSQAVAFWCDPISGHATLYWYRQILGQGPELLVQFQDESVVDDSQLPKDRFSAERLKGVDSTLKIQPAELGDSAMYLCASSRRGTVQFFGPGTRLTVL.

This clone was seen more than once but under ten times. The CDR3 region has the DNA TGTGCCTGGAGCCCACTAGCGGGGGGGGTAGATACGCAGTATTTT. It is translated as CAWSPLAGGVDTQYF. The chain employs TRBV30 and TRBJ2-3; the match to TRBD2 covers 13 bases. CDR1 GTSNPN and CDR2 SVGIG come from the germline V gene (reference sequence). V lost 3 bases and J lost 5; bases outside the gene matches: 5. This CDR3 is 15 amino acids long.

CDR3 in amino acids: CASSSNVGSINEQFF. In nucleotides, the CDR3 is TGTGCCAGCAGCTCAAATGTCGGGAGTATAAATGAGCAGTTCTTC. The rearrangement uses TRBV9 and TRBJ2-1; possible D gene TRBD2, 6 bases. The CDR3 length is 15 residues. In germline, CDR1 is SGDLS, CDR2 YYNGEE. The V end was cut by 4 bases, the J end by 7 bases, with 18 bases between. The full variable domain, with the rest looked up from reference TRBV9 and TRBJ2-1, is DSGVTQTPKHLITATGQRVTLRCSPRSGDLSVYWYQQSLDQGLQFLIQYYNGEERAKGNILERFSAQQFPDLHSELNLSSLELGDSALYFCASSSNVGSINEQFFGPGTRLTVL.

The V and J genes are TRBV7-9 and TRBJ2-3; TRBD1 matches at 7 bases. This CDR3 is built from 15 residues. V was clipped by 6 bases and J by 1 base; unmatched bases: 7. Per germline, CDR1 SEHNR and CDR2 FQNEAQ (reference sequence). The DNA for the CDR3 is TGTGCCAGCAGTTCCTCCGGGACAGGCACAGATACGCAGTATTTT. Protein: CASSSSGTGTDTQYF.

This clone was found a few times. The chain links TRBV30 to TRBJ2-1, with 7 bases identical to TRBD2. The CDR3 spans 11 residues. Germline V gives CDR1 GTSNPN, CDR2 SVGIG (reference sequence). With 5 bases clipped from V and 7 bases from J, the junction kept 2 bases outside the gene matches. This CDR3 is CAWAGENEQFF. The CDR3 region has the DNA TGTGCCTGGGCGGGGGAAAATGAGCAGTTCTTC.

The rearrangement uses TRBV7-9 and TRBJ1-1; D unresolved. This CDR3 is built from 14 residues. V shed 3 bases and J shed 8 bases, with 16 bases lying between them. Germline CDR1 reads SEHNR; CDR2 reads FQNEAQ (reference sequence). CDR3 in amino acids: CASSFHLGTIEAFF. CDR3 nucleotides: TGTGCCAGCAGCTTTCACTTGGGCACCATCGAAGCTTTCTTT.

This clone was found a few times. The rearrangement links TRBV5-1 to TRBJ2-7; 8 bases match TRBD1. Germline CDR1 reads SGHRS; CDR2 reads YFSETQ. The CDR3 is made up of 12 amino acids. Germline trimming cut 4 bases from V and 4 bases from J; bases unmatched to any gene: 1. This chain's CDR3 is CASSRDRYEQYF. CDR3 DNA sequence: TGCGCCAGCAGCCGGGACAGGTACGAGCAGTACTTC.

This clone was seen a few times. The chain is built from TRBV2 and TRBJ2-5; TRBD2 matches at 11 bases. V lost 7 bases to trimming and J lost 5 bases; unmatched junction nucleotides: 9. The CDR3 is made up of 15 amino acids. Germline values: CDR1 SNHLY, CDR2 FYNNEI. The DNA for the CDR3 is TGTGCCAGCACCGGGACTAGCGGAGGGGGGGAGACCCAGTACTTC. Its protein product is CASTGTSGGGETQYF.

This chain joins TRBV9 and TRBJ1-2; unclear D gene. The CDR3 consists of 14 residues. Germline assignment: CDR1 SGDLS and CDR2 YYNGEE. Trimming removed 4 bases from V and 4 bases from J, with 14 bases in between. This chain's CDR3 is CASSQPGGFYGYTF. CDR3 in DNA: TGTGCCAGCAGCCAGCCCGGAGGGTTCTATGGCTACACCTTC.

The V gene is TRBV12-5, the J gene TRBJ1-2, with 11 bases that match TRBD1. Losses at the gene ends were 5 bases for V and 2 bases for J; bases not matched to a gene: 16. The CDR3 contains 19 residues. From germline, CDR1 is LGHNT and CDR2 FRNRAP. The CDR3 spells CASGPSQPGQGVGNYGYTF. CDR3 in DNA: TGTGCTAGTGGTCCTAGTCAGCCGGGACAGGGGGTAGGAAACTATGGCTACACCTTC.

This clone has just a few counts. The genes are TRBV7-9 and TRBJ1-2, with 9 bases lining up with TRBD1. This CDR3 has 16 amino acids. Per germline, CDR1 SEHNR and CDR2 FQNEAQ (reference sequence). V dropped 5 bases and J dropped 4; count of bases not matched to a gene: 11. For the CDR3, the DNA is TGTGCCAGCAGCCCTTCGGGGGGACAGGGACGCTATGGCTACACCTTC. Protein sequence: CASSPSGGQGRYGYTF.

The V gene is TRBV5-1, the J gene TRBJ2-5, with 8 bases fitting TRBD2. The ends lost 2 bases at V and 4 bases at J; junction bases unmatched: 7. The germline CDR1 and CDR2 sequences are SGHRS and YFSETQ. CDR3 length: 15 residues. The CDR3 is CASSFRGGFGETQYF. The CDR3 bases are TGCGCCAGCAGCTTTCGCGGGGGGTTTGGAGAGACCCAGTACTTC. The full variable domain, in which reference TRBV5-1 and TRBJ2-5 provide the parts outside the CDR3, is KAGVTQTPRYLIKTRGQQVTLSCSPISGHRSVSWYQQTPGQGLQFLFEYFSETQRNKGNFPGRFSGRQFSNSRSEMNVSTLELGDSALYLCASSFRGGFGETQYFGPGTRLLVL.

The gene calls are TRBV6-6 and TRBJ1-1, with a tentative D call TRBD1 (5 bases). The CDR3 loop spans 13 amino acids. Germline CDR1 and CDR2: MNHNY and SVGAGI (reference sequence). V lost 5 bases and J 3 bases, leaving 10 bases between the germline ends. The CDR3 nucleotides read TGTGCCAGCAGTCCGGGACTTTACACTGAAGCTTTCTTT. This sequence encodes CASSPGLYTEAFF.

V gene TRBV30 combines with J gene TRBJ1-3; 8 nucleotides agree with TRBD1. CDR1 is GTSNPN, CDR2 SVGIG, per germline (reference sequence). The CDR3 loop spans 14 amino acids. Trimming removed 3 bases from V and 7 bases from J; junction bases left unmatched: 8. The CDR3 DNA is TGTGCCTGGAGGGACAGGGCATCTCGTAACACCATATATTTT. Its protein is CAWRDRASRNTIYF.

On this clone: At the DNA level, this CDR3 is encoded by other sequences in the same sample as well. This rearrangement joins TRBV19 to TRBJ1-5; perhaps TRBD1 as D (5 bases). The CDR3 length is 15 residues. Germline lookup yields CDR1 LNHDA and CDR2 SQIVND (reference sequence). Between the trimmed V and J ends, which lost 3 bases and 0 bases, there was a span of 9 bases. The CDR3 protein is CASSIQGYSNQPQHF. CDR3 nucleotides: TGTGCCAGTAGTATCCAGGGTTATAGCAATCAGCCCCAGCATTTT. The whole variable domain, remainder taken from reference TRBV19 and TRBJ1-5, is DGGITQSPKYLFRKEGQNVTLSCEQNLNHDAMYWYRQDPGQGLRLIYYSQIVNDFQKGDIAEGYSVSREKKESFPLTVTSAQKNPTAFYLCASSIQGYSNQPQHFGDGTRLSIL.

The V call is TRBV7-3, the J call TRBJ2-1, with D tentatively TRBD2 (6 bases). The ends were cut back, 1 base at V and 4 bases at J, with 11 bases in the middle. Germline V lookup: CDR1 SGHTA, CDR2 FQGTGA. The CDR3 has 15 residues. CDR3 protein: CASSLRGGTYNEQFF. CDR3 sequence (DNA): TGTGCCAGCAGCTTAAGGGGCGGGACGTACAATGAGCAGTTCTTC.

This clone was counted a few times. The chain recombines TRBV19 with TRBJ1-5; D uncertain. This CDR3 is built from 14 residues. The ends were cut back, 3 bases at V and 6 bases at J, with 12 bases in the middle. The germline gives CDR1 LNHDA, CDR2 SQIVND (reference sequence). CDR3: CASSIGVGGQPQHF. CDR3 nucleotide sequence: TGTGCCAGTAGTATCGGGGTGGGAGGTCAGCCCCAGCATTTT.

In its sample, this clone was seen a few times. The genes are TRBV5-4 and TRBJ1-2, with TRBD1 as a possible D gene (6 bases). CDR1 and CDR2 (germline): SGHNT, YYREEE (reference sequence). This CDR3 has 14 amino acids. V was shortened by 5 bases and J by 6 bases, with 17 bases between the two germline ends. Here the CDR3 DNA reads TGTGCCAGCAGATCCCTATGGGGGCGGGATGGCTACACCTTC. Translating gives CASRSLWGRDGYTF.

This rearrangement joins TRBV7-2 to TRBJ2-3; no clear D gene. Germline V lookup: CDR1 SGHTA, CDR2 FQGNSA. Trimming cost V 0 bases and J 1 base, with 5 bases left between them. CDR3 size: 14 residues. This CDR3 reads CASSLALGTDTQYF. The CDR3 region has the DNA TGTGCCAGCAGCTTAGCCCTAGGCACAGATACGCAGTATTTT. Variable domain in full (rest from reference TRBV7-2 and TRBJ2-3): GAGVSQSPSNKVTEKGKDVELRCDPISGHTALYWYRQSLGQGLEFLIYFQGNSAPDKSGLPSDRFSAERTGGSVSTLTIQRTQQEDSAVYLCASSLALGTDTQYFGPGTRLTVL.

This clone appeared a few times. The rearrangement links TRBV18 to TRBJ1-5, with D tentatively TRBD1 (5 bases). Germline V gene lookup returns CDR1 KGHSH and CDR2 LQKENI. The V end was cut by 4 bases, the J end by 5 bases, with 9 bases between. This CDR3 is built from 13 residues. CDR3 in amino acids: CASSRGGDQPQHF. The CDR3 region has the DNA TGTGCCAGCTCACGGGGGGGAGATCAGCCCCAGCATTTT. The full variable domain, rest sourced from reference TRBV18 and TRBJ1-5, is NAGVMQNPRHLVRRRGQEARLRCSPMKGHSHVYWYRQLPEEGLKFMVYLQKENIIDESGMPKERFSAEFPKEGPSILRIQQVVRGDSAAYFCASSRGGDQPQHFGDGTRLSIL.

V is TRBV5-1 and J is TRBJ2-1; 9 bases match TRBD1. With 2 bases clipped from V and 6 bases from J, the junction kept 9 bases outside the gene matches. Germline-derived CDR1 and CDR2 are SGHRS and YFSETQ. The CDR3 extends over 16 amino acids. CDR3 loop: CASSFKTGTGTNEQFF. In DNA, the CDR3 is TGCGCCAGCAGCTTCAAGACCGGGACAGGGACCAATGAGCAGTTCTTC. Full variable domain (remainder filled in from reference TRBV5-1 and TRBJ2-1): KAGVTQTPRYLIKTRGQQVTLSCSPISGHRSVSWYQQTPGQGLQFLFEYFSETQRNKGNFPGRFSGRQFSNSRSEMNVSTLELGDSALYLCASSFKTGTGTNEQFFGPGTRLTVL.

This clone has a handful of counts. V is TRBV7-3 and J is TRBJ2-2, with 11 bases matching TRBD2. There are 16 residues in the CDR3. V trimming: 4 bases; J trimming: 5 bases; junction bases outside the gene matches: 6. Germline loops: CDR1 SGHTA, CDR2 FQGTGA. The CDR3 is CASSSATSGMTGELFF. In DNA, the CDR3 is TGTGCCAGCAGCTCAGCGACTAGCGGGATGACCGGGGAGCTGTTTTTT.

The chain links TRBV6-5 to TRBJ1-4, with TRBD1 matching over 9 bases. The CDR3 has 16 residues. Germline CDR1 is MNHEY and CDR2 is SVGAGI. V shed 0 bases and J 8 bases; nucleotides not matched to a gene: 7. In DNA, the CDR3 is TGTGCCAGCAGTTACTCGTCGGGACAGGGCATCGAAAAACTGTTTTTT. Translation: CASSYSSGQGIEKLFF.

The chain is built from TRBV30 and TRBJ1-1; no reliable D call. The CDR3 is 13 amino acids. CDR1 is GTSNPN, CDR2 SVGIG, per germline (reference sequence). Trimming left V 5 bases short and J 3 bases short, with 13 bases between. The CDR3 region has the DNA TGTGCCTGGCGCCCCCACCCGGACACTGAAGCTTTCTTT. The encoded protein is CAWRPHPDTEAFF. The full variable domain, with the rest looked up from reference TRBV30 and TRBJ1-1, is SQTIHQWPATLVQPVGSPLSLECTVEGTSNPNLYWYRQAAGRGLQLLFYSVGIGQISSEVPQNLSASRPQDRQFILSSKKLLLSDSGFYLCAWRPHPDTEAFFGQGTRLTVV.

The chain combines TRBV4-1 with TRBJ2-2, with D possibly matching TRBD2 (6 bases). V dropped 0 bases and J dropped 4 bases, with 15 bases sitting between them. The CDR3 consists of 17 residues. The germline CDR1 and CDR2 sequences are MGHRA and YSYEKL. The CDR3 region is CASSQETPGVVTGELFF. DNA of the CDR3: TGCGCCAGCAGCCAAGAAACCCCGGGGGTTGTCACCGGGGAGCTGTTTTTT.

V usage is TRBV7-9 and J usage is TRBJ2-3, with 7 bases lining up with TRBD2. The CDR3 has 15 residues. With V trimmed by 3 bases and J by 1 base, 4 bases remained unmatched. Looked up from germline, CDR1 is SEHNR and CDR2 is FQNEAQ (reference sequence). Written as DNA, the CDR3 is TGTGCCAGCAGCTTCAAGCGGGGCGGCACAGATACGCAGTATTTT. Translating gives CASSFKRGGTDTQYF.

The chain is built from TRBV6-5 and TRBJ1-2, with TRBD1 identical over 9 bases. Trimming removed 2 bases from V and 6 bases from J; junction bases left unmatched: 4. The germline V gene encodes CDR1 MNHEY and CDR2 SVGAGI. This CDR3 region has 14 residues. The DNA of the CDR3 is TGTGCCAGCAGTTACGACAGGGGGGTCGATGGCTACACCTTC. Protein product: CASSYDRGVDGYTF.